A selection of T cell receptor beta chains follows, all from one sample in a study of shared clonotypes between healthy human individuals. Assay: immunoSEQ multiplex PCR; the TCRdb copy retains only in-frame clones and omits some. The table has about 1.9 million clones, 93% seen once. Sequenced material: naive CD8+ T cells from PBMCs. The receptors were gathered from a man aged 18 to 29 in good health. Some clones in this sample may be carry-over from other donors' samples. The CDR3 runs from the conserved cysteine through the conserved F or W. A D gene is named only where the DNA matches it firmly. Not all rows give a size; the values are once, few, many and, for expanded clones, a class.

NA	TRBV5-6	TRBJ2-1	TRBD2	TGTGCCAGCAGCTTGCAGACTAGCGGGAGACCCAATGAGCAGTTCTTC	CASSLQTSGRPNEQFF
NA	TRBV5-1	TRBJ1-1	NA	TGCGCCAGCAGGTTTGGTAACACTGAAGCTTTCTTT	CASRFGNTEAFF
NA	TRBV21-1	TRBJ2-7	NA	TGTGCCAGCAGCAAAGGGGAGGTGCGGGAGTCCCTCTACGAGCAGTACTTC	CASSKGEVRESLYEQYF
NA	TRBV7-6	TRBJ2-1	NA	TGTGCCAGCAGCCTGTTAGCGGCAATCTCCTACAATGAGCAGTTCTTC	CASSLLAAISYNEQFF
NA	TRBV27	TRBJ1-2	NA	TGTGCCAGCAGTTGGGGGGCAGGGTATGGCTACACCTTC	CASSWGAGYGYTF
NA	TRBV28	TRBJ2-2	NA	TGTGCCAGCAGTTTCTTTCGGGTGAACACCGGGGAGCTGTTTTTT	CASSFFRVNTGELFF
NA	TRBV5-6	TRBJ1-5	NA	TGTGCCAGCAGCTTGTTCCGGGGATCCGATCAGCCCCAGCATTTT	CASSLFRGSDQPQHF
NA	TRBV27	TRBJ2-3	NA	TGTGCCAGCAGTTCCATTATGGTTTCTAGCACAGATACGCAGTATTTT	CASSSIMVSSTDTQYF
once	TRBV28	TRBJ1-5	NA	TGTGCCAGCAGTTCGAGGGGTTATAGCAATCAGCCCCAGCATTTT	CASSSRGYSNQPQHF
NA	TRBV7-9	TRBJ2-5	TRBD2	TGTGCCAGCAGCTTAGGAACCGGGGGGGAGACCCAGTACTTC	CASSLGTGGETQYF
NA	TRBV9	TRBJ2-7	NA	TGTGCCAGCAGCGTAGCCCCCTACGAGCAGTACTTC	CASSVAPYEQYF
NA	TRBV11-2	TRBJ2-2	NA	TGTGCCAGCAGCTGGAACCGGGACGGGGGACCGGCCGGGGAGCTGTTTTTT	CASSWNRDGGPAGELFF
NA	TRBV28	TRBJ1-2	TRBD1	TGTGCCAGCAGTTTGTCGGACAGGGCACGATTTTACTATGGCTACACCTTC	CASSLSDRARFYYGYTF
NA	TRBV6-5	TRBJ1-1	NA	TGTGCCAGCAGTTACATGGGCGCAGACACTGAAGCTTTCTTT	CASSYMGADTEAFF